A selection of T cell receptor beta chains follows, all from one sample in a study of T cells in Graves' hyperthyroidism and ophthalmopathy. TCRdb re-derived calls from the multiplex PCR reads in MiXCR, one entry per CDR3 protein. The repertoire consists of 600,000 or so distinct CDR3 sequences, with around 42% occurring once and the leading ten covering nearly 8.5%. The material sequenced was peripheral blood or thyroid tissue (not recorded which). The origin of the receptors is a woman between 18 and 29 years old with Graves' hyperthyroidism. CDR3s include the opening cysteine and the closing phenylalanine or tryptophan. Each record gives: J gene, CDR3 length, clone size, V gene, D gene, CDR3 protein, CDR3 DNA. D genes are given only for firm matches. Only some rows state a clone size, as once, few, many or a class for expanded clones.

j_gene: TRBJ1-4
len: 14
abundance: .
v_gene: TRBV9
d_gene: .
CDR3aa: CASSLHATNEKLFF
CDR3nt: TGTGCCAGCAGCCTTCATGCAACTAATGAAAAACTGTTTTTT

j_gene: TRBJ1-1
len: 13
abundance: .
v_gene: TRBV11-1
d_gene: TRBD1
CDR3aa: CASSFTGVAEAFF
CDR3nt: TGTGCCAGCAGCTTTACAGGGGTCGCTGAGGCTTTCTTT

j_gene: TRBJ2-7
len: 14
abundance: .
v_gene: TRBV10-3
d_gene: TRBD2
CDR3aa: CASNPRTSAYEQYF
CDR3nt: TGTGCCAGCAACCCCCGGACTAGCGCCTACGAGCAGTACTTC

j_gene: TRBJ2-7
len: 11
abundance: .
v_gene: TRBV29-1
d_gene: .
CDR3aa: CSLLNYYEQYF
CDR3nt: TGCAGTTTATTGAACTACTACGAGCAGTACTTC

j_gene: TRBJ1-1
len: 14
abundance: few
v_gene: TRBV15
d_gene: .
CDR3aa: CATSKIDRNTEAFF
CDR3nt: TGTGCCACCAGCAAGATTGACAGGAACACTGAAGCTTTCTTT

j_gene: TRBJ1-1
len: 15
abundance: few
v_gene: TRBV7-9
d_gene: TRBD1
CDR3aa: CASSQGDRMNTEAFF
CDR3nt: TGTGCCAGCAGCCAAGGGGACAGGATGAACACTGAAGCTTTCTTT

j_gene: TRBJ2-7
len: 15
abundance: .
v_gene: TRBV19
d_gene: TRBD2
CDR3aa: CASSISAGELYEQYF
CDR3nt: TGTGCCAGTAGTATATCGGCGGGAGAGTTGTACGAGCAGTACTTC

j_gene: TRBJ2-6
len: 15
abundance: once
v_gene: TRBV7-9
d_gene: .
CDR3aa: CASSFAGAGANVLTF
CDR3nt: TGTGCCAGCAGCTTCGCCGGAGCCGGGGCCAACGTCCTGACTTTC

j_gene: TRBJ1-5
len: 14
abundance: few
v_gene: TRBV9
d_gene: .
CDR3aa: CASSVAGSNQPQHF
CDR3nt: TGTGCCAGCAGCGTGGCGGGTAGCAATCAGCCCCAGCATTTT

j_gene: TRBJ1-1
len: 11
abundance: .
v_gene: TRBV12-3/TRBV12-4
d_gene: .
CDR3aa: CASSSYSEAFF
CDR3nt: TGTGCCAGCAGTTCTTACAGTGAAGCTTTCTTT

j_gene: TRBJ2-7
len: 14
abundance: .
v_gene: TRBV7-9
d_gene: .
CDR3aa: CASSHPRTSYEQYF
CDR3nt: TGTGCCAGCAGCCACCCTAGAACTTCCTACGAGCAGTACTTC

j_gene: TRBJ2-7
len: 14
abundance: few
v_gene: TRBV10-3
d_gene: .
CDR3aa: CASCSFREDYEQYF
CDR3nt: TGTGCCAGCTGCAGTTTTAGGGAGGACTACGAGCAGTACTTC

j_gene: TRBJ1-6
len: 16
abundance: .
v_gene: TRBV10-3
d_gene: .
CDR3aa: CAISSSHFHLNSPLHF
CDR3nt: TGTGCCATCAGTTCCAGCCACTTTCATCTTAATTCACCCCTCCACTTT

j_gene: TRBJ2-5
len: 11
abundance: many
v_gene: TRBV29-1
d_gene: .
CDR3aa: CSVWLQETQYF
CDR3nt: TGCAGCGTCTGGCTGCAAGAGACCCAGTACTTC

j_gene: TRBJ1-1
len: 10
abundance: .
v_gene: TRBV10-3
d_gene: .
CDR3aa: CAISGVTGFF
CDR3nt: TGTGCCATCAGTGGGGTGACAGGCTTCTTT

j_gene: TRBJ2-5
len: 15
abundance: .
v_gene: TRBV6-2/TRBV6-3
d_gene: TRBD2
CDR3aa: CASSFLAGGVETQYF
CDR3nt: TGTGCCAGCAGTTTTCTGGCGGGAGGCGTAGAGACCCAGTACTTC

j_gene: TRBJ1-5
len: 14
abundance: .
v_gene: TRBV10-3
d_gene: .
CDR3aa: CAISVTVSNQPQHF
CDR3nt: TGTGCCATCAGTGTAACAGTGAGCAATCAGCCCCAGCATTTT

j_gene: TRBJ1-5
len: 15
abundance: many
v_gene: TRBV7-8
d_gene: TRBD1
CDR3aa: CASSTLTGSNQPQHF
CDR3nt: TGTGCCAGCAGCACCCTGACAGGGTCGAATCAGCCCCAGCATTTT

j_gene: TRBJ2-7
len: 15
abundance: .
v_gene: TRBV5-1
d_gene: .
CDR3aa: CASSLAPIRPDEQYF
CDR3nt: TGCGCCAGCAGCTTGGCCCCAATTCGTCCGGACGAGCAGTACTTC

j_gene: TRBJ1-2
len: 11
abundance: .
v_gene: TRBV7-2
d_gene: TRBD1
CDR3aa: CACGTGHGYTF
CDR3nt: TGTGCCTGCGGGACAGGGCATGGCTACACCTTC

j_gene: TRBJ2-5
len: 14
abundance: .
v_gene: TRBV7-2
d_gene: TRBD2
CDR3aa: CASSHRTSQETQYF
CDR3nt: TGTGCCAGCAGCCACCGGACTAGTCAAGAGACCCAGTACTTC

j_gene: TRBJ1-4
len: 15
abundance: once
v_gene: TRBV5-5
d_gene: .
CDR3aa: CASSPRGDTNEKLFF
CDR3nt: TGTGCCAGCAGCCCGAGGGGGGACACTAATGAAAAACTGTTTTTT

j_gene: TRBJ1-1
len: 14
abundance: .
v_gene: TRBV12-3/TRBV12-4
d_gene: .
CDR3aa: CASNPTALRVEAFF
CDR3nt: TGTGCCAGCAACCCGACAGCCCTGAGGGTTGAAGCTTTCTTT

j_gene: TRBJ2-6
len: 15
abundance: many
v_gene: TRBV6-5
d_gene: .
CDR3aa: CASTPEGTGANVLTF
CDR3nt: TGTGCCAGCACTCCTGAGGGAACTGGGGCCAACGTCCTGACTTTC

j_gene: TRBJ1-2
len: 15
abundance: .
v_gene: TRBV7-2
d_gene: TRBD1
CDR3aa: CASSAGTASNYGYTF
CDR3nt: TGTGCCAGCAGTGCCGGGACAGCTTCTAACTATGGCTACACCTTC

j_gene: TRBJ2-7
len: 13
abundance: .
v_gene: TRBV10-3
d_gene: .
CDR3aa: CASSEARTYEQYF
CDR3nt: TGTGCCAGCAGTGAAGCAAGGACCTACGAGCAGTACTTC

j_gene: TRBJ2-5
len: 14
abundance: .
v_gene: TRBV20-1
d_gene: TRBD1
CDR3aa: CSARDGTVQETQYF
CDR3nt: TGCAGTGCTAGAGACGGGACAGTCCAAGAGACCCAGTACTTC

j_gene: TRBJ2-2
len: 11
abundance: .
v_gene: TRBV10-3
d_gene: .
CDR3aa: CAITKAGELFF
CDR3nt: TGTGCCATCACCAAAGCAGGGGAGCTGTTTTTT